This T cell receptor beta chain comes out of a study of tumor-infiltrating lymphocytes in primary liver carcinoma. For blood RNA, unsorted whole blood served as the source, and germline DNA was extracted too. Germline CDR1 is LGHNA and CDR2 is YNFKEQ. The CDR3 is made up of 17 amino acids. The V and J ends lost 1 base and 0 bases, in that order; junction bases with no gene match: 7. TCR beta cDNA was made from 400 to 600 ng total RNA with a constant-region primer. ARM-PCR, slightly modified, supplied the TCR beta libraries through three nested multiplex PCR rounds. In the first two PCR rounds, TRBV1-TRBV30 forward primers were paired with a C-beta reverse primer, and each round lasted roughly 9 cycles. TCRdb recomputed calls from the multiplex PCR reads with MiXCR, one row per CDR3 protein. The data contain 250,000 to 350,000 distinct CDR3 sequences, around three fifths of them singletons. Notes on the study in general: Overlap between tumor regions exceeded overlap of tumor with adjacent tissue or blood.

As for this clonotype: The antigen remains undetermined. This may come from a read error, since a much larger clone is one base off.

The chain employs TRBV4-2 and TRBJ2-3, with 7 bases lining up with TRBD2. Sequenced material: peripheral blood. The clonotype originates from a woman in her 30s with primary liver carcinoma and hepatitis B virus infection. The CDR3 DNA is TGTGCCAGCAGCCAAGTTCGGTGGGAGGGTAGCACAGATACGCAGTATTTT. Residues: CASSQVRWEGSTDTQYF.